The present TCR beta chain was sequenced within a study of blood T cell repertoires in COVID-19. About the research overall: Material from acute and convalescent COVID-19 was sourced from the United States, Italy and Spain. PBMCs, B-cell-depleted T cells, or T cells were the source of the cDNA or gDNA that made up the material.

This clone was observed a handful of times. The CDR3 has 15 residues. The germline gives CDR1 LNHDA, CDR2 SQIVND (reference sequence). Trimming left V 3 bases short and J 6 bases short, with 15 bases between. Under the authors' procedure: Reference gene primer amplification gave estimated nucleated cell counts. Clones were sequenced by immunoSEQ multiplex PCR, and TCRdb holds only the in-frame ones, with some missing. Clone size and V and J calls were adopted from that table, with D and trimming inferred from the DNA. The sample shows some 50,000 clones, 75% to 80% of them seen only once. The sample comprised peripheral blood. The receptor was derived from a human donor with active or convalescent COVID-19. The donor label of this sample is uncertain. The V gene is TRBV19, the J gene TRBJ1-5, with D perhaps TRBD1 (5 bases). The CDR3, as DNA: TGTGCCAGTAGTATTTCAGGGACTGGGGTTCAGCCCCAGCATTTT. Its protein is CASSISGTGVQPQHF.